The 6 T cell receptor beta chains in this list originate from one sample, sequenced in a study of early T cells in non-severe SARS-CoV-2 infection. Using its own MiXCR run on the 5' RACE reads, TCRdb lists one record per CDR3 protein. The data contain about 67,000 distinct CDR3 sequences, about 9.9% of them seen just once; the ten biggest clones take up approximately 4.2%. Sequencing was done on a sample of whole blood. The receptors shown here come from an adult who was a healthcare worker with PCR-confirmed SARS-CoV-2 infection or an uninfected control (not recorded which).

This clonotype was recorded a few times. The chain is built from TRBV19 and TRBJ1-6; D might be TRBD1 (6 bases). Between the trimmed V and J ends, which lost 5 bases and 7 bases, there was a span of 18 bases. Looked up from germline, CDR1 is LNHDA and CDR2 is SQIVND (reference sequence). The CDR3 loop spans 16 amino acids. The CDR3 DNA reads TGTGCCAGTAGTCTCCCCCCCGGGACACCGAATTCACCCCTCCACTTT. Translated: CASSLPPGTPNSPLHF.

Ten or more counts support this clonotype. The V and J genes are TRBV6-6 and TRBJ2-7; the D is unclear. Trimming shortened V by 6 bases and J by 3 bases, and 9 bases separated the two germline ends. The CDR3 loop spans 12 amino acids. The germline V gene has CDR1 MNHNY and CDR2 SVGAGI (reference sequence). The DNA for the CDR3 is TGTGCCAGCAGCGCCTCAGACTACGAGCAGTACTTC. It specifies CASSASDYEQYF.

This clonotype came up a few times. This chain links TRBV9 with TRBJ2-5; 9 bases line up with TRBD1. The CDR3 is 16 residues long. CDR1 is SGDLS, CDR2 YYNGEE, per germline. With 0 bases clipped from V and 5 bases from J, the junction kept 8 bases outside the gene matches. The CDR3 DNA reads as TGTGCCAGCAGCGTAGCTAACACAGGGGGCTTGGAGACCCAGTACTTC. Protein product: CASSVANTGGLETQYF.

This clonotype was found many times. V is TRBV29-1 and J is TRBJ1-3, with D tentatively TRBD1 (5 bases). Looked up from germline, CDR1 is SQVTM and CDR2 is ANQGSEA. V was shortened by 0 bases and J by 0 bases, with 21 bases between the two germline ends. CDR3 length: 19 amino acids. CDR3 nucleotide sequence: TGCAGCGTTGAAGATCTTCGGGCAGGGTTAAGGGACTCTGGAAACACCATATATTTT. Amino acids: CSVEDLRAGLRDSGNTIYF.

The gene calls are TRBV12-3 or TRBV12-4 and TRBJ1-1; D gene uncertain. Trimming shortened V by 2 bases and J by 3 bases, and 7 bases separated the two germline ends. This CDR3 is 13 amino acids long. For the CDR3, the DNA is TGTGCCAGCAGTTTACAAGCGTACACTGAAGCTTTCTTT. Its protein is CASSLQAYTEAFF.

This clonotype turned up a few times. The genes are TRBV29-1 and TRBJ2-1; 7 bases agree with TRBD2. Germline CDR1 and CDR2: SQVTM and ANQGSEA. CDR3 length: 13 amino acids. With 8 bases clipped from V and 6 bases from J, the junction kept 10 bases outside the gene matches. CDR3 DNA sequence: TGCAGCTCCCGGGATGGACTAGGCAATGAGCAGTTCTTC. It codes for CSSRDGLGNEQFF.